The sequence of this T cell receptor beta chain was determined in a study of shared clonotypes between healthy human individuals. This clone was detected only once. Antigen unknown. Deep-level assay runs were performed. The assay was immunoSEQ multiplex PCR, and TCRdb's table has in-frame clones only and misses some. The data hold about half a million clones, with about 84% observed a single time. The germline V and J ends were trimmed by 0 bases and 2 bases, with 11 bases remaining between them. Germline CDR1 and CDR2: SGHRS and YFSETQ. This CDR3 has 16 residues. Unsorted samples used some 90 million PBMCs for genomic DNA. General observations from the study: Exclusively blood specimens were collected; tissue repertoires likely differ. Only a few donors were included, so the genetic and exposure-history diversity represented was limited.

Sequences were obtained from PBMCs. V gene TRBV5-1 combines with J gene TRBJ1-4; the D is unclear. The TCR sequence derives from a woman in her thirties or forties in good health. Some clones in this sample may be carry-over from other donors' samples. CDR3 protein: CASSLGALATNEKLFF. The CDR3 bases are TGCGCCAGCAGCTTGGGGGCCTTAGCTACTAATGAAAAACTGTTTTTT.